This T cell receptor beta chain was identified during a study of shared clonotypes between healthy human individuals. Study summary: The donors, two women and three men, were aged 18 to 49.

Losses at the gene ends were 4 bases for V and 0 bases for J; bases not matched to a gene: 16. Germline CDR1 and CDR2: SNHLY and FYNNEI. CDR3 length: 19 amino acids. Adult donors, all healthy and HIV-negative, had no recent acute infections or vaccinations. The authors divided CD4+ cells into CD45RA+ naive and CD45RA-negative memory subsets. Libraries were prepared by immunoSEQ multiplex PCR; TCRdb keeps only in-frame clonotypes and omits some of them. The sample shows more than 900,000 clones, around 82% of them seen only once. This TCR was recovered from a man aged 18 to 29 in good health. Some clones in this sample may be carry-over from other donors' samples. The rearrangement links TRBV2 to TRBJ2-7; 9 bases are shared with TRBD2. The specimen sequenced was memory CD4+ T cells from PBMCs. The subset was: CD45RA-negative fraction. DNA for the CDR3: TGTGCCAGCAGTGTTTGGAGACTAGCGGCCATAGACCTCTCCTACGAGCAGTACTTC. It encodes CASSVWRLAAIDLSYEQYF.